A selection of T cell receptor beta chains follows, all from one sample in a study of vaccination effects on CD4 cells after COVID-19. Assay: immunoSEQ multiplex PCR; the TCRdb copy retains only in-frame clones and omits some. The table includes tens of thousands of clones, around 67% detected once. Their recognized antigens are unknown. Sequences were derived from CD4+ T cells from PBMCs cultured without peptide, sampled before COVID-19 vaccination. Source of these receptors: a human donor who received a COVID-19 vaccine. CDR3s include the opening cysteine and the closing phenylalanine or tryptophan. D genes are given only for firm matches. The size field is filled for only some rows; it gives once, few, many or a size class.

J	V	size	length	D	DNA	CDR3
TRBJ1-1	TRBV3-1/TRBV3-2	.	14	.	TGTGCCAGCACACACGGACAGCCTGACACTGAAGCTTTCTTT	CASTHGQPDTEAFF
TRBJ1-2	TRBV6-2/TRBV6-3	.	14	.	TGTGCCAGCAGTTACCAGACGGGCTTGTACGGCTACACCTTC	CASSYQTGLYGYTF
TRBJ1-1	TRBV10-1	few	14	.	TGCGCCAGCAGTGAGGCAGGGAGGGACACTGAAGCTTTCTTT	CASSEAGRDTEAFF
TRBJ1-6	TRBV7-9	few	14	.	TGTGCCAGCAGCTTAGAGCAATATAATTCACCCCTCCACTTT	CASSLEQYNSPLHF
TRBJ2-1	TRBV7-2	.	13	.	TGTGCCAGCAGCTTCGATCGGCAAGGAACTGTGTTCTTC	CASSFDRQGTVFF
TRBJ2-1	TRBV25-1	once	15	.	TGTGCCAGCACAGGGTCCGAACACCCGTACAATGAGCAGTTCTTC	CASTGSEHPYNEQFF
TRBJ2-3	TRBV4-1	.	18	TRBD2	TGCGCCAGCAGCCAAGTCAGCGGGGGCTCTGGAAGCACAGATACGCAGTATTTT	CASSQVSGGSGSTDTQYF
TRBJ1-5	TRBV27	.	14	.	TGTGCCAGCAGTTCAGACAGGTCACGGCGGCCCCAGCATTTT	CASSSDRSRRPQHF
TRBJ1-2	TRBV19	.	14	.	TGTGCCAGTAAGGAGGGCGTGGGGAACTATGGCTACACCTTC	CASKEGVGNYGYTF
TRBJ1-5	TRBV6-5	.	15	TRBD1	TGTGCCAGCAGTTTCACAGGGGGCGCCGGTCAGCCCCAGCATTTT	CASSFTGGAGQPQHF
TRBJ1-4	TRBV2	.	14	.	TGTGCCAGCAGTGCGGGGCGGGGCCGGGAAAAACTGTTTTTT	CASSAGRGREKLFF
TRBJ2-3	TRBV7-9	.	17	.	TGTGCCAGCAGCTTAGTCAGGGGTCAATCCAGCACAGATACGCAGTATTTT	CASSLVRGQSSTDTQYF
TRBJ1-2	TRBV18	few	14	.	TGTGCCAGCTCACCACAGGGGAGGAACTATGGCTACACCTTC	CASSPQGRNYGYTF
TRBJ1-3	TRBV5-4	.	15	.	TGTGCCAGCAGCTCGATGGGGAGCTCTGGAAACACCATATATTTT	CASSSMGSSGNTIYF
TRBJ2-5	TRBV5-1	once	14	.	TGCGCCAGCAGCCCGACACGGCCCCAAGAGACCCAGTACTTC	CASSPTRPQETQYF
TRBJ1-1	TRBV29-1	few	13	TRBD1	TGCAGCGCTACGGGACAGGGAAACACTGAAGCTTTCTTT	CSATGQGNTEAFF
TRBJ2-7	TRBV27	.	14	.	TGTGCCAGCAGTTTATTTGGGGCAACCTACGAGCAGTACTTC	CASSLFGATYEQYF
TRBJ2-7	TRBV6-6	.	14	.	TGTGCCAGCAGTTATCAACGGGGCGGATACGAGCAGTACTTC	CASSYQRGGYEQYF
TRBJ1-3	TRBV19	few	17	TRBD1	TGTGCCAGTAGTATGAGAGGGACAGCGCTCTCTGGAAACACCATATATTTT	CASSMRGTALSGNTIYF
TRBJ1-3	TRBV3-1/TRBV3-2	.	15	.	TGTGCCAGCAGCCAGGGACGGGCCTCTGGAAACACCATATATTTT	CASSQGRASGNTIYF
TRBJ1-2	TRBV5-4	few	16	.	TGTGCCAGCAGCCACCCCACAGGGCCCGGGGGCTATGGCTACACCTTC	CASSHPTGPGGYGYTF
TRBJ2-6	TRBV15	.	12	.	TGTGCCGGGGACTCGGGGGCCAACGTCCTGACTTTC	CAGDSGANVLTF
TRBJ1-3	TRBV30	once	14	.	TGTGCCTGGAGTTCTGGGCGTCCTGGAAACACCATATATTTT	CAWSSGRPGNTIYF
TRBJ1-3	TRBV18	.	14	TRBD1	TGTGCCAGCTCACAGGGACAGCCTGGAAACACCATATATTTT	CASSQGQPGNTIYF
TRBJ2-5	TRBV5-1	once	15	.	TGCGCCAGCAGCTTGGCCGTGTCAGAAGAAGAGACCCAGTACTTC	CASSLAVSEEETQYF
TRBJ2-3	TRBV24-1	.	16	TRBD1	TGTGCCACCAGTGAGCCCGGGACAGGGTCCGCAGATACGCAGTATTTT	CATSEPGTGSADTQYF
TRBJ1-2	TRBV4-1	.	14	.	TGCGCCAGCAGCCAGCCCGGGACCGGCTATGGCTACACCTTC	CASSQPGTGYGYTF
TRBJ2-7	TRBV29-1	.	14	.	TGCAGCGGTCGACCTACGGGACACCTCTACGAGCAGTACTTC	CSGRPTGHLYEQYF
TRBJ1-5	TRBV5-1	few	13	.	TGCGCCAGCAGCCTTGACATCGATCAGCCCCAGCATTTT	CASSLDIDQPQHF
TRBJ1-3	TRBV7-8	.	17	.	TGTGCCAGCAGCCCAGGTGGCGGAGTACTCTCTGGAAACACCATATATTTT	CASSPGGGVLSGNTIYF
TRBJ2-1	TRBV15	.	18	TRBD2	TGTGCCACCAGCAGAGGTCGGCTAGCGGGAGCCCCCCAAAATGAGCAGTTCTTC	CATSRGRLAGAPQNEQFF
TRBJ1-4	TRBV5-6	.	15	.	TGTGCCAGCAGCTTGGGCCAGGGTACTACTGAAAAACTGTTTTTT	CASSLGQGTTEKLFF
TRBJ2-1	TRBV2	.	11	.	TGTGCCAGCAGCTGGGGGGGCGAGCAGTTCTTC	CASSWGGEQFF
TRBJ2-7	TRBV6-5	.	14	.	TGTGCCACACTAACCCTCGGTCCTTCCTACGAGCAGTACTTC	CATLTLGPSYEQYF
TRBJ1-1	TRBV6-5	.	14	TRBD1	TGTGCCAGCAGTTACTACAGGGGGAACACTGAAGCTTTCTTT	CASSYYRGNTEAFF
TRBJ1-2	TRBV19	few	13	TRBD1	TGTGCCAGTAGTCGGACAGGGTTCTATGGCTACACCTTC	CASSRTGFYGYTF
TRBJ1-3	TRBV10-2	few	15	.	TGCGCCAGCCTAAGGACGGACTCCTCTGGAAACACCATATATTTT	CASLRTDSSGNTIYF
TRBJ2-3	TRBV24-1	.	14	.	TGTGCCACCAGTGATCGGGGAAGAGCAGATACGCAGTATTTT	CATSDRGRADTQYF
TRBJ1-6	TRBV2	.	14	.	TGTGCCAGCATAGCAGACATTTATAATTCACCCCTCCACTTT	CASIADIYNSPLHF
TRBJ1-1	TRBV24-1	.	17	TRBD1	TGTGCCACCAGTGATTTGAGGTGTAAGGGGGCGAGGACTGAAGCTTTCTTT	CATSDLRCKGARTEAFF
TRBJ2-6	TRBV14	medium-sized	15	.	TGTGCCAGCAGCCAAGATGGAACCGGGGCCAACGTCCTGACTTTC	CASSQDGTGANVLTF
TRBJ2-7	TRBV4-1	.	12	.	TGCGCCAGCAGCCAAGTCCTGGGCGAGCAGTACTTC	CASSQVLGEQYF
TRBJ1-1	TRBV7-9	few	13	.	TGTGCCAGCAGCAACCGCCGGAACACTGAAGCTTTCTTT	CASSNRRNTEAFF
TRBJ2-1	TRBV5-1	.	16	.	TGCGCCAGCAGCTTGGGTTGGGCGAGCTCCTACAATGAGCAGTTCTTC	CASSLGWASSYNEQFF
TRBJ1-2	TRBV4-2	.	16	TRBD1	TGTGCCAGCAGCCAAGAGACGCTACAGGGGGGGAATGGCTACACCTTC	CASSQETLQGGNGYTF
TRBJ1-3	TRBV29-1	few	11	.	TGCAGCGTCTTCAATGGGAACACCATATATTTT	CSVFNGNTIYF
TRBJ2-7	TRBV3-1/TRBV3-2	.	14	.	TGTGCCAGCAGCCAGGGGCGGGACTCCTACGAGCAGTACTTC	CASSQGRDSYEQYF
TRBJ2-7	TRBV3-1/TRBV3-2	once	15	TRBD2	TGTGCCAGCAGCCAAATCCTAGCGGGGTATTCCGAGCAGTACTTC	CASSQILAGYSEQYF
TRBJ2-3	TRBV10-1	few	16	.	TGCGCCAGCAGTGAGTCGACCGGCGGGCGCACAGATACGCAGTATTTT	CASSESTGGRTDTQYF
TRBJ1-4	TRBV6-5	once	12	.	TGTGCCAGCACGGGTTCGCGGGAAAAACTGTTTTTT	CASTGSREKLFF
TRBJ1-2	TRBV3-1/TRBV3-2	few	12	.	TGTGCCAGCAGCCAATGGGAGTATGGCTACACCTTC	CASSQWEYGYTF
TRBJ1-4	TRBV18	.	16	TRBD1	TGTGCCAGCTCACCACTTGTACAGGGGAATAATGAAAAACTGTTTTTT	CASSPLVQGNNEKLFF
TRBJ1-1	TRBV2	.	16	.	TGTGCCAGCAGTGAGTTGGCCCCACTATCCAACACTGAAGCTTTCTTT	CASSELAPLSNTEAFF